Included here is one T cell receptor beta chain sequence, with context. This entry belongs to a study of OX40 agonist ivuxolimab in advanced cancers. About the research overall: An anti-OX40 (CD134) antibody with agonistic activity, ivuxolimab, was administered to patients. Past anti-PD-1, anti-PD-L1 or anti-CTLA-4 therapy was accepted, and 40% had received some. Hepatocellular carcinoma, melanoma, renal cell or head and neck cancer affected the dose-escalation patients.

Individuals having autoimmune disease history or systemic immunosuppression were not enrolled. Some clones are missing from TCRdb's copy, which holds only in-frame ones; the method was immunoSEQ multiplex PCR. This sample has about 59,000 clones, with approximately 87% found just once. Sequencing used CD4+ or CD8+ T cells sorted from blood, obtained in a trial of the OX40 agonist ivuxolimab. The TCR comes from an adult with an advanced solid tumor such as melanoma, head and neck, liver or kidney cancer.

The CDR3 DNA reads as TGTGCCAGCAGTGTAGGGGACTTTAACACCGGGGAGCTGTTTTTT. Translation: CASSVGDFNTGELFF. The chain carries TRBV28 and TRBJ2-2, with TRBD2 as a possible D gene (6 bases). V lost 5 bases and J 2 bases, leaving 12 bases between the germline ends. The germline CDR1 and CDR2 sequences are MDHEN and SYDVKM. This CDR3 has 15 amino acids.